This T cell receptor (beta chain) was sequenced during a study of T cells in Graves' hyperthyroidism and ophthalmopathy. General study findings and limits: Prediction of ophthalmopathy progression came a median around 6 months pre-onset. Most thyroid clonotypes that were expanded above 0.001 also turned up in blood.

V lost 6 bases and J 3 bases, leaving 11 bases between the germline ends. The CDR3 extends over 13 amino acids. Germline V gives CDR1 SGHAT, CDR2 FQNNGV. Amplification of TCR beta CDR3 regions used RNA as the template. In the first-round RT-PCR of the TCR CDR3, the HTBI primer set was used. TCRdb ran MiXCR on the multiplex PCR reads and lists one entry per CDR3 protein. The sample has 500,000 to 650,000 distinct CDR3 sequences; 13% to 15% are singletons. There are many counts of this clonotype. Its specificity is not known. Uncontrolled infections, other autoimmune diseases, pregnancy or lactation led to exclusion of patients. Diagnosis relied on clinical symptoms, serum thyroxine and TRAb, thyroid ultrasound and orbital computed tomography.

The sequencing sample was made of blood. The V and J genes are TRBV11-2 and TRBJ1-2, with D possibly being TRBD1 (6 bases). The sequence came from a woman in her fifties or sixties with Graves' ophthalmopathy. As DNA, the CDR3 is TGTGCCAGCAGACCGGGACAATACTATGGCTACACCTTC. Encoded protein: CASRPGQYYGYTF.